This passage covers 30 T cell receptor beta chains from one sample sequenced in a study of T cells in Graves' hyperthyroidism and ophthalmopathy. There were TCR beta CDR3 regions amplified from RNA transcripts. The primer set for the first-round RT-PCR of the TCR CDR3 was HTBI. Each CDR3 protein gets one entry after TCRdb re-called the multiplex PCR reads with MiXCR. Here the sample spans under 300,000 distinct CDR3 sequences, approximately 16% being singletons. Material for sequencing was blood. These receptors were obtained from a woman aged 50 to 60 with Graves' hyperthyroidism that later progressed to Graves' ophthalmopathy.

The V gene is TRBV3-1, the J gene TRBJ1-6; D may be TRBD1 (5 bases). Germline CDR1 reads LGHDT; CDR2 reads YNNKEL (reference sequence). The CDR3 has 17 amino acids. The V end lost 4 bases, the J end lost 0 bases, and 13 bases lay between the germline ends. CDR3 nucleotide sequence: TGTGCCAGCAGCCTTTCAGGGCAGGGCTCCTATAATTCACCCCTCCACTTT. As protein: CASSLSGQGSYNSPLHF.

This chain links TRBV4-1 with TRBJ2-5, with unresolved D. The CDR3 totals 13 residues. Germline assignment: CDR1 MGHRA and CDR2 YSYEKL. Deletions cut 1 base from V and 4 bases from J, with 7 bases between. This chain's CDR3 is CASSQVPVETQYF. The CDR3 coding sequence is TGCGCCAGCAGCCAAGTCCCTGTAGAGACCCAGTACTTC.

The CDR3 sequence is CASSVEPGATYEQYF. The CDR3 DNA reads TGTGCCAGCAGCGTGGAGCCGGGGGCCACCTACGAGCAGTACTTC. This chain connects TRBV9 to TRBJ2-7, with D perhaps assigned TRBD1 or TRBD2 (6 bases each). Trimming took off 2 bases at V and 2 bases at J, with 14 bases between the two ends. CDR3 length: 15 residues. Germline values: CDR1 SGDLS, CDR2 YYNGEE.

This clonotype has ten or more counts. The chain is built from TRBV28 and TRBJ1-2; D is possibly TRBD1 (6 bases). The CDR3 contains 16 residues. Germline-derived CDR1 and CDR2 are MDHEN and SYDVKM. Trimming cost V 8 bases and J 4 bases, with 23 bases left between them. CDR3 sequence reads: CASAPSAVRGGYGYTF. The CDR3 DNA reads as TGTGCCAGCGCCCCATCCGCCGTCAGGGGAGGCTATGGCTACACCTTC.

This clonotype was counted at least ten times. CDR3 region: CATSDRTATYEQYF. The DNA of the CDR3 is TGTGCCACCAGTGATCGGACAGCAACCTACGAGCAGTACTTC. The V and J genes are TRBV24-1 and TRBJ2-7; possible D gene TRBD1, 6 bases. CDR1 and CDR2 from the germline V gene are KGHDR and SFDVKD. The CDR3 totals 14 residues. Trimming cost V 3 bases and J 2 bases, with 10 bases left between them.

This clonotype was observed at least ten times. The gene calls are TRBV6-1 and TRBJ2-5; the match to TRBD2 covers 7 bases. This CDR3 spans 14 amino acids. The germline V gene encodes CDR1 MNHNS and CDR2 SASEGT. J was trimmed by 5 bases and V by 7 bases; bases with no gene match: 10. This CDR3 is CASTPGTTRETQYF. DNA of the CDR3: TGTGCCAGCACCCCGGGGACTACCCGTGAGACCCAGTACTTC.

This clonotype showed up many times. The chain joins TRBV7-8 to TRBJ2-1; the D gene is possibly TRBD1 (9 bases). The CDR3 is 17 residues long. Germline assignment: CDR1 SGHVS and CDR2 FQNEAQ. V lost 5 bases to trimming and J lost 5 bases, with 22 bases between them. CDR3 in DNA: TGTGCCAGCAGCCCAGCCGGGACAGGGCGGGAGGACAATGAGCAGTTCTTC. Protein sequence: CASSPAGTGREDNEQFF.

This clonotype was seen many times. The chain combines TRBV18 with TRBJ2-3; a weak D match, TRBD2 (6 bases). CDR3 size: 13 residues. Germline V gene data show CDR1 as KGHSH and CDR2 as LQKENI. V lost 8 bases, J lost 0 bases, and 9 bases lay in between. The DNA of the CDR3 is TGTGCCAGCGAGACTAGGAGCACAGATACGCAGTATTTT. Protein product: CASETRSTDTQYF.

This clonotype was seen ten or more times. This sequence joins TRBV28 and TRBJ2-5; D is unresolved. Trimming took off 2 bases at V and 1 base at J, with 11 bases between the two ends. Germline V gene data show CDR1 as MDHEN and CDR2 as SYDVKM. The CDR3 sequence is 15 residues long. CDR3 sequence reads: CASSLGGRIQETQYF. Written as DNA, the CDR3 is TGTGCCAGCAGTTTAGGCGGTAGAATCCAAGAGACCCAGTACTTC.

This clonotype was seen a single time. A much larger clonotype is one base distant, so this may be a read error. This chain uses TRBV18 with TRBJ2-5; D is ambiguous. Germline values: CDR1 KGHSH, CDR2 LQKENI. The CDR3 totals 14 residues. The CDR3, as DNA: TGTGCCAGCTCACCGCAGAACTCTCAAGAGACCCTGTACTTC. As protein: CASSPQNSQETLYF.

This clonotype was observed many times. The chain couples TRBV12-3 or TRBV12-4 to TRBJ1-1, with TRBD1 as a possible D gene (5 bases). V lost 5 bases, J lost 6 bases, and 13 bases lay in between. The CDR3 sequence is 13 residues long. The CDR3 here is CASSPSRGAEAFF. The CDR3 coding sequence is TGTGCCAGCAGTCCGAGCCGGGGGGCTGAAGCTTTCTTT.

Many counts were recorded for this clonotype. The gene calls are TRBV5-1 and TRBJ1-2, with D unresolved. The length of the CDR3 is 14 residues. The V gene lost 2 bases and the J gene lost 8 bases, with 16 bases spanning the gap. Per germline, CDR1 SGHRS and CDR2 YFSETQ. In DNA form, the CDR3 reads TGCGCCAGCAGCTTTGCAACAGCCTCTATGGGCTACACCTTC. Encoded protein: CASSFATASMGYTF.

This clonotype was detected many times. The chain employs TRBV11-2 and TRBJ2-7, with D unresolved. V dropped 5 bases and J dropped 3 bases, with 8 bases sitting between them. This CDR3 spans 12 amino acids. Germline V gene lookup returns CDR1 SGHAT and CDR2 FQNNGV. The CDR3, as DNA: TGTGCCAGCAGCCCCAACATCTACGAGCAGTACTTC. Amino acids: CASSPNIYEQYF. Based on the CDR3 plus reference TRBV11-2 and TRBJ2-7, the full variable domain is EAGVAQSPRYKIIEKRQSVAFWCNPISGHATLYWYQQILGQGPKLLIQFQNNGVVDDSQLPKDRFSAERLKGVDSTLKIQPAKLEDSAVYLCASSPNIYEQYFGPGTRLTVT.

This clonotype was picked up many times. This chain joins TRBV19 and TRBJ2-3, with 9 nucleotides matching TRBD2. The CDR3 spans 13 residues. Germline assignment: CDR1 LNHDA and CDR2 SQIVND (reference sequence). V lost 6 bases to trimming and J lost 4 bases; unmatched junction nucleotides: 2. CDR3 DNA sequence: TGTGCCAGTAGGGTAGCGGGAGCAGATACGCAGTATTTT. Translation: CASRVAGADTQYF.

This clonotype was seen at least ten times. The chain joins TRBV11-2 to TRBJ2-5, with D tentatively TRBD1 or TRBD2 (6 bases each). The CDR3 runs to 11 residues. Per the germline V gene, CDR1 is SGHAT and CDR2 is FQNNGV. The V end was cut by 7 bases, the J end by 13 bases, with 16 bases between. CDR3 protein: CASTRGGSPYF. DNA of the CDR3: TGTGCCAGCACCCGAGGGGGGAGCCCGTACTTC.

The sample holds many counts of this clonotype. The chain recombines TRBV30 with TRBJ1-1, with D hard to call. Trimming removed 0 bases from V and 0 bases from J, with 11 bases in between. CDR1 and CDR2 (germline): GTSNPN, SVGIG (reference sequence). This CDR3 has 15 amino acids. The CDR3 DNA reads as TGTGCCTGGAGTGTACTTGGGGAGGTGAACACTGAAGCTTTCTTT. This codes for CAWSVLGEVNTEAFF.

This clonotype was recorded many times. The rearrangement uses TRBV7-2 and TRBJ2-7, with D hard to call. Deletions cut 1 base from V and 0 bases from J, with 16 bases between. The CDR3 is made up of 17 amino acids. Germline V gives CDR1 SGHTA, CDR2 FQGNSA. The CDR3 DNA reads as TGTGCCAGCAGCTTAGGGCTCTCTAGTAGGAGCTCCTACGAGCAGTACTTC. Protein: CASSLGLSSRSSYEQYF.

This clonotype appeared many times. This rearrangement joins TRBV29-1 to TRBJ2-7; the D is unclear. The CDR3 is 13 amino acids. Germline CDR1 SQVTM, CDR2 ANQGSEA. The CDR3 DNA sequence: TGCACCGTGGCTGCCGGAGCCAACTACGAGCAGTACTTC. It specifies CTVAAGANYEQYF.

The sample holds a few counts of this clonotype. The V gene is TRBV20-1, the J gene TRBJ1-2; a weak D match, TRBD1 (6 bases). Germline CDR1 reads DFQATT; CDR2 reads SNEGSKA (reference sequence). V was pared by 1 base and J by 5 bases, with 17 bases between. The CDR3 is made up of 15 amino acids. The CDR3: CSARVGSRGGYGYTF. The CDR3 region has the DNA TGCAGTGCTAGAGTAGGAAGCAGGGGTGGGTATGGCTACACCTTC.

This clonotype showed up many times. The chain links TRBV3-1 to TRBJ2-1; 8 bases fit TRBD2. The V segment lost 3 bases and the J segment 0 bases; nucleotides outside the gene matches: 7. Germline loops: CDR1 LGHDT, CDR2 YNNKEL (reference sequence). The CDR3 consists of 17 residues. The CDR3 DNA is TGTGCCAGCAGCCATGCCTCACGGGGGGGCTCCTACAATGAGCAGTTCTTC. It translates to CASSHASRGGSYNEQFF.

The table lists this clonotype with many counts. The V call is TRBV18, the J call TRBJ2-1; D not resolved. The CDR3 is 14 residues long. Germline-derived CDR1 and CDR2 are KGHSH and LQKENI. V was shortened by 5 bases and J by 3 bases, with 11 bases between the two germline ends. As DNA, the CDR3 is TGTGCCAGCTCATTACCTGGGGTCTACAATGAGCAGTTCTTC. Amino acid sequence: CASSLPGVYNEQFF.

The chain employs TRBV25-1 and TRBJ2-2; 8 bases map to TRBD2. Germline-derived CDR1 and CDR2 are MGHDK and SYGVNS. This CDR3 has 19 residues. The junction had 11 bases not matched to a gene; V was cut back by 1 base and J by 1 base. The CDR3 here is CASSELRFGGEWNTGELFF. The CDR3 DNA reads as TGTGCCAGCAGTGAATTGAGGTTCGGGGGGGAGTGGAACACCGGGGAGCTGTTTTTT.

The table lists this clonotype with many counts. This sequence joins TRBV30 and TRBJ1-5; D may be TRBD1 (6 bases). Germline V gene lookup returns CDR1 GTSNPN and CDR2 SVGIG (reference sequence). The V end was cut by 0 bases, the J end by 3 bases, with 9 bases between. The CDR3 loop spans 14 amino acids. Written as DNA, the CDR3 is TGTGCCTGGAGTGTAGGGGGGTCCAATCAGCCCCAGCATTTT. Translation gives CAWSVGGSNQPQHF.

This clonotype has ten or more counts. This chain connects TRBV11-2 to TRBJ2-1, with D unresolved. Germline V gene data show CDR1 as SGHAT and CDR2 as FQNNGV. The CDR3 consists of 13 residues. V lost 1 base and J lost 6, with 7 bases in between. The CDR3 is CASSLVRFNEQFF. The CDR3 region has the DNA TGTGCCAGCAGCTTAGTACGCTTCAATGAGCAGTTCTTC.

This clonotype was detected ten times or more. J is TRBJ1-6 and V is TRBV18, with 8 bases aligning to TRBD1. This CDR3 spans 16 amino acids. J was trimmed by 7 bases and V by 2 bases; bases with no gene match: 7. CDR1 and CDR2 (germline): KGHSH, LQKENI. CDR3 nucleotides: TGTGCCAGCTCACCATATCAGGGGGCGGAAAATTCACCCCTCCACTTT. It specifies CASSPYQGAENSPLHF.

The gene calls are TRBV14 and TRBJ2-3, with D tentatively TRBD2 (6 bases). The CDR3 spans 14 residues. Germline-derived CDR1 and CDR2 are SGHDN and FVKESK. Deletions cut 2 bases from V and 9 bases from J, with 15 bases between. The DNA for the CDR3 is TGTGCCAGCAGCCAATATAGCGGCACGGCCACGCAGTATTTT. Residues: CASSQYSGTATQYF. Full variable domain (remainder filled in from reference TRBV14 and TRBJ2-3): EAGVTQFPSHSVIEKGQTVTLRCDPISGHDNLYWYRRVMGKEIKFLLHFVKESKQDESGMPNNRFLAERTGGTYSTLKVQPAELEDSGVYFCASSQYSGTATQYFGPGTRLTVL.

This clonotype was observed at least ten times. The J gene is TRBJ1-4, the V gene TRBV12-3 or TRBV12-4, with D possibly TRBD1 on 6 matching bases. The CDR3 is 13 residues long. V lost 7 bases, J lost 8 bases, and 14 bases lay in between. CDR3 in amino acids: CASTQGYREKLFF. In nucleotides, the CDR3 is TGTGCCAGCACCCAGGGGTATAGAGAAAAACTGTTTTTT.

The genes are TRBV25-1 and TRBJ1-6; no firm D call. CDR1 is MGHDK, CDR2 SYGVNS, per germline. The CDR3 consists of 13 residues. The V and J ends lost 4 bases and 12 bases respectively, with 13 bases between them. As DNA, the CDR3 is TGTGCCAGCAGTGGGCGCGCGGGAGGACCCCTCCACTTT. It yields the protein CASSGRAGGPLHF.

This clonotype has at least ten counts. The chain carries TRBV18 and TRBJ2-5, with TRBD2 matching over 7 bases. CDR3 length: 15 amino acids. Germline trimming cut 3 bases from V and 4 bases from J; bases unmatched to any gene: 8. CDR1 is KGHSH, CDR2 LQKENI, per germline. Here the CDR3 reads CASSPRGGVRETQYF. The CDR3 nucleotides are TGTGCCAGCTCACCGCGGGGAGGGGTTCGAGAGACCCAGTACTTC. The variable domain in full, completed from reference TRBV18 and TRBJ2-5, reads NAGVMQNPRHLVRRRGQEARLRCSPMKGHSHVYWYRQLPEEGLKFMVYLQKENIIDESGMPKERFSAEFPKEGPSILRIQQVVRGDSAAYFCASSPRGGVRETQYFGPGTRLLVL.

This clonotype occurred many times. The chain couples TRBV20-1 to TRBJ2-5; D gene uncertain. The CDR3 spans 14 residues. Germline V lookup: CDR1 DFQATT, CDR2 SNEGSKA (reference sequence). Trimming took 5 bases from V and 2 from J, leaving 15 bases between them. The CDR3 DNA reads as TGCAGTGCTTCACCCCCGGCTCGGCAAGAGACCCAGTACTTC. Amino acids: CSASPPARQETQYF.